A single T cell receptor beta chain is shown here with its context. Its antigen specificity is not known. A clone one base away is much larger, so this may be a read error. The sample comes from a study of CD8+CD57+ T cells in acquired aplastic anemia (dated by TCRdb to between 2017 and 2018). For the wider study: DNA extracted from sorted CD4+ and CD8+ cells had a mean of around 3 ug, with a range of roughly 0.2 to 30 ug. A CD8+CD57+ expansion meant a frequency higher than the mean frequency seen in healthy subjects. On the study overall, not on this receptor specifically: CD8+ Simpson's diversity did not differ significantly between patients and healthy controls (P=0.060). Roughly 30 CD8+ CDR3 sequences were shared between patients and controls but appeared highly expressed in patients and within their immunodominant clones.

The patients picked for sequencing were ones in whom flow cytometry had shown an expansion of CD8+CD57+ cells. All patients had severe acquired aplastic anemia diagnosed by International Study of Aplastic Anemia and Agranulocytosis and Camitta criteria. Patients had received no therapy at the time of blood sampling. The study deep-sequenced TCR repertoires of sorted CD4+ and CD8+ blood T cells from severe aplastic anemia patients and healthy subjects. In the USA, patient enrollment took place under clinicaltrials.gov protocols 00001620, 01623167, 00001397, 00071045, 00081523 and 00961064. Ficoll-Paque density gradient centrifugation was used to isolate peripheral blood mononuclear cells. Before DNA was extracted, CD4+ and CD8+ T cells were sorted using either FACS or magnetic beads. Profiling of TCR beta VDJ combinations and CDR3 sequences used genomic DNA as the template. TCR repertoire sequencing was run on an Illumina HiSeq 2000. In the source study's methods: TRBV/TRBJ rearrangement plots, CDR3 size and DJ length profiles, and Simpson's diversity index were used to assess repertoires. The immunodominant clone was defined as the most abundant DNA sequence in deep sequencing data. CDR3 amino acid sequences were screened for sharing across subjects and compared with published repertoires and the VDJdb database. TCRdb took the public reads, trimmed them with fastp at Q25, ran MiXCR for clone calling and kept in-frame beta chains. Each CDR3 protein appears once, grouped with its most common genes and DNA. TCRdb, not the original authors, processed these V and J calls. This sample has more than 150,000 distinct CDR3 sequences in its table, and roughly half of those were observed once. Of the sample, 1.8% falls within the top ten clones.

CDR1 and CDR2, looked up from the germline V gene, are SGHAT and FQNNGV. The CDR3 has 15 amino acids, counting the end cysteine and phenylalanine. This entry keeps only the CDR3 DNA: 45 bases, framed from base 1. The chain uses TRBV11-2 and TRBJ2-4, with TRBD2 identical over 9 junction bases. The TCR originated in a human donor with aplastic anemia. Sample: sorted CD4+, CD8+, or CD8+CD57+ T cells (not recorded which) from PBMCs. The CDR3 in this case is CASSRTSDTKNIQCF. The sequenced DNA: TGTGCCAGCAGCCGGACTAGCGACACCAAAAACATTCAGTGCTTC.